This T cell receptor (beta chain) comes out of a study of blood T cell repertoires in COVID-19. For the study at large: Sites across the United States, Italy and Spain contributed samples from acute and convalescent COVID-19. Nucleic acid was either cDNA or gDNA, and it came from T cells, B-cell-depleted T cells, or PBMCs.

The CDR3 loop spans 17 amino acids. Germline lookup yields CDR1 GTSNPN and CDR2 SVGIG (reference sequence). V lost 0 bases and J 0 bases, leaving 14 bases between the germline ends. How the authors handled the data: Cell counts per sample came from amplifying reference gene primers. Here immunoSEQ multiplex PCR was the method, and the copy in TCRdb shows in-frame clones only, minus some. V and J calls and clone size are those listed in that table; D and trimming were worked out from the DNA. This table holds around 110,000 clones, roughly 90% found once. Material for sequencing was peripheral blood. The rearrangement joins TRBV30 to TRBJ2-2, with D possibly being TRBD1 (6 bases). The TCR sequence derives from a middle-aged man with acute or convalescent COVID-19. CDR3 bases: TGTGCCTGGAGTGTACCGCTTAACAGGGCGAACACCGGGGAGCTGTTTTTT. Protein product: CAWSVPLNRANTGELFF.